This T cell receptor (beta chain) is drawn from a study of T-cell memory formation after mild COVID-19. Study-wide results and limits: Within pre-infection memory, some responding clones were found, suggesting cross-reactive memory joined. CD4+ contracting clones lay mainly in CM and EM, CD8+ ones in EMRA. Clones contracting across day 15 to 85 had a balanced CD4/CD8 profile; later expanding clones leaned CD4+.

This clonotype was detected only a few times. Its antigen is unidentified. TCRalpha and TCRbeta libraries used 5'RACE with constant-segment primers and UMIs. TCRdb re-called the 5' RACE reads through MiXCR, storing one row per CDR3 protein. This table has roughly 300,000 distinct CDR3 sequences, around 15% appearing once. Germline V gives CDR1 MNHEY, CDR2 SVGAGI. There are 13 residues in the CDR3. The germline V and J ends were trimmed by 7 bases and 2 bases, with 10 bases remaining between them. The chain recombines TRBV6-5 with TRBJ2-3; D not resolved. This TCR came from a man aged 18 to 35 who had mild COVID-19 (a few samples of this study predate the infection). Cell type and time point are not known. Sequencing was carried out using PBMCs or a T cell subset sorted from them (not recorded which). DNA for the CDR3: TGTGCCAGCAAAACAGACAACACAGATACGCAGTATTTT. This translates into CASKTDNTDTQYF.